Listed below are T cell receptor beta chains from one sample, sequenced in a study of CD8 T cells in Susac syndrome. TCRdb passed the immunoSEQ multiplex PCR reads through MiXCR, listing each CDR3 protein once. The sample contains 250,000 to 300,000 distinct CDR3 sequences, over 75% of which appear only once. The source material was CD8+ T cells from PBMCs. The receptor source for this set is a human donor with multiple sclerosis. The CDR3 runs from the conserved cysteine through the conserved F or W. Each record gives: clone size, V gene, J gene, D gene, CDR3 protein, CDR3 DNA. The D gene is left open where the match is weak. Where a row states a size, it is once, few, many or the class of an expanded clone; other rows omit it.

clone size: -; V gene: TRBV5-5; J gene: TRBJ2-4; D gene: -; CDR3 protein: CASSGASENIQYF; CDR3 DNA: TGTGCCAGCAGCGGAGCTTCGGAAAACATTCAGTACTTC
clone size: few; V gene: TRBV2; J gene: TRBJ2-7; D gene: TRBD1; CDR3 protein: CASTRSLAGQEYEQYF; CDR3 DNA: TGTGCCAGCACCCGATCCCTCGCGGGACAGGAGTACGAGCAGTACTTC
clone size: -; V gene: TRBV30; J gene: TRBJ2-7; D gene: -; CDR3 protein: CACEGVLSYEQYF; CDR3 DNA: TGTGCCTGCGAGGGGGTGTTATCCTACGAGCAGTACTTC
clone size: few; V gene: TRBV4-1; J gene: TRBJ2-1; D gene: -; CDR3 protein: CASSQTQGYEQFF; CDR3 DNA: TGCGCCAGCAGCCAAACTCAGGGTTATGAGCAGTTCTTC
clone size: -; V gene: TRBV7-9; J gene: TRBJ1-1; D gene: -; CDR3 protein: CASSLGSSEAFF; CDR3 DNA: TGTGCCAGCAGCTTAGGTTCGTCTGAAGCTTTCTTT
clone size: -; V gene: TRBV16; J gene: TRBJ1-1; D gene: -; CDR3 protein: CASSQSTTGIEAFF; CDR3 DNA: TGTGCCAGCAGCCAATCGACCACAGGGATTGAAGCTTTCTTT
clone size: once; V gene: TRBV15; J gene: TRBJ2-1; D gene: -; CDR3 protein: CATSPRGFPPRYNEQFF; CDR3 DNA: TGTGCCACCAGCCCCAGGGGCTTCCCTCCGCGCTACAATGAGCAGTTCTTC
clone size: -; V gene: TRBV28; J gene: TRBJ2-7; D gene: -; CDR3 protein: CASSLRNRDYEQYF; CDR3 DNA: TGTGCCAGCAGTTTGAGAAACCGGGACTACGAGCAGTACTTC
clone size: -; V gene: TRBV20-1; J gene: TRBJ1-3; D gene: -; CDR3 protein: CSARDETRNTIYF; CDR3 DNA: TGCAGTGCTAGAGATGAAACGAGGAACACCATATATTTT
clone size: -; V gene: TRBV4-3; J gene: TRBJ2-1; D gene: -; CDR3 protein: CASSRTMGAYNEQFF; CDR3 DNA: TGCGCCAGCAGCCGTACTATGGGGGCTTACAATGAGCAGTTCTTC
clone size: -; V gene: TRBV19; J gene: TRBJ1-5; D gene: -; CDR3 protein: CASSIIFRDGNQPQHF; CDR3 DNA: TGTGCCAGTAGTATTATATTCAGGGACGGGAATCAGCCCCAGCATTTT
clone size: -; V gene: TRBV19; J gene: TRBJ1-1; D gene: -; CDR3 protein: CASSPADGLTEAFF; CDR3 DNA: TGTGCCAGTAGCCCGGCGGACGGGTTAACTGAAGCTTTCTTT
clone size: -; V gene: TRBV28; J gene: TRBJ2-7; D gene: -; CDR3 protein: CASSLWDDYEQYF; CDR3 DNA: TGTGCCAGCAGTTTATGGGACGACTACGAGCAGTACTTC
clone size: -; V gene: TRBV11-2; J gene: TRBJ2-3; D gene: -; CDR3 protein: CASSLVGLGKREAQYF; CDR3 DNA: TGTGCCAGCAGCTTAGTTGGTTTAGGGAAGAGGGAGGCGCAGTATTTT
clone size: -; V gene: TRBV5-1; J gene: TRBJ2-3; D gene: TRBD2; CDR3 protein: CASSFRTSGRTDTQYF; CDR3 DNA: TGCGCCAGCAGCTTCCGGACTAGCGGGAGGACAGATACGCAGTATTTT
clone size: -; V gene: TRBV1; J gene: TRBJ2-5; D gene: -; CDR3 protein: CTSSQRPMGSGGAGAETQYF; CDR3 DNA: TGCACCAGCAGCCAAAGGCCCATGGGTAGCGGGGGGGCGGGGGCAGAGACCCAGTACTTC
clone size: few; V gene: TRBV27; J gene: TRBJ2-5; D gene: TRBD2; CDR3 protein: CASSLEASGVGETQYF; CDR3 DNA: TGTGCCAGCAGTTTGGAGGCTAGCGGGGTGGGAGAGACCCAGTACTTC
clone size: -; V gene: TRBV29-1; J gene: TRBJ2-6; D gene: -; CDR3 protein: CSVEVYSGANVLTF; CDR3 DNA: TGCAGCGTTGAAGTCTATTCCGGGGCCAACGTCCTGACTTTC